These 4 T cell receptor beta chains share one sample of origin, sequenced in a study of blood T cell repertoires in COVID-19. TCRdb's table, derived via immunoSEQ multiplex PCR, lists solely in-frame clones and lacks some. Of approximately 67,000 clones in the sample, around 86% were seen once. The specimen was peripheral blood. These receptors were taken from a man between 50 and 59 years old with active COVID-19.

V usage is TRBV3-1 (or the pseudogene TRBV3-2) and J usage is TRBJ2-1, with a tentative D call TRBD2 (6 bases). V was trimmed by 4 bases and J by 6 bases, leaving 10 bases between them. Germline CDR1 LGHDT, CDR2 YNNKEL (reference sequence). The CDR3 spans 13 residues. The DNA of the CDR3 is TGTGCCAGCAGCCGCGGGGCTGGCAATGAGCAGTTCTTC. Translating gives CASSRGAGNEQFF.

The chain joins TRBV29-1 to TRBJ2-7, with 10 bases fitting TRBD2. Germline values: CDR1 SQVTM, CDR2 ANQGSEA. The ends lost 0 bases at V and 1 base at J; junction bases unmatched: 15. CDR3 length: 19 residues. The CDR3 DNA is TGCAGCGTTGAAGAGGGGAGGTCCAAGAGGACTAGCGGATCCTACGAGCAGTACTTC. Residues: CSVEEGRSKRTSGSYEQYF.

The chain uses TRBV27 and TRBJ2-7, with 9 bases that match TRBD2. Germline V gives CDR1 MNHEY, CDR2 SMNVEV (reference sequence). Trimming removed 3 bases from V and 5 bases from J; junction bases left unmatched: 5. The CDR3 loop spans 14 amino acids. CDR3 coding DNA: TGTGCCAGCAGTTTGCTAGCGGGATCCCACGAGCAGTACTTC. Translation: CASSLLAGSHEQYF.

This chain links TRBV6-5 with TRBJ2-5; 9 bases match TRBD1. In germline, CDR1 is MNHEY, CDR2 SVGAGI. The CDR3 has 13 residues. J gave up 4 bases and V 6 bases, and 3 bases lay outside the gene matches. CDR3 sequence reads: CASRPTGGETQYF. The DNA of the CDR3 is TGTGCCAGCAGGCCGACAGGGGGAGAGACCCAGTACTTC.